Following are 31 T cell receptor beta chains from one sample sequenced in a study of CD4 T cell repertoires in COVID-19. Sequencing was done directly on freshly isolated, uncultured memory T cells. TCRdb's table, derived via immunoSEQ multiplex PCR, lists solely in-frame clones and lacks some. The repertoire includes fewer than 25,000 clones, 93% of them detected once, and roughly 0.65% sits in the top ten. This sample comprised circulating follicular helper CD4+ T cells (cTfh) from blood, obtained before the COVID-19 pandemic. These receptors were obtained from a human donor who had COVID-19.

CDR3 sequence reads: CASGSRGGLDLAEQYF. In DNA form, the CDR3 reads TGTGCCAGCGGCAGTAGGGGAGGACTAGACCTCGCCGAGCAGTACTTC. The chain has TRBV11-1 and TRBJ2-7; 7 positions agree with TRBD2. The trim removed 8 bases at V and 6 bases at J, leaving 19 bases unmatched. The germline CDR1 and CDR2 sequences are SGHAT and FQDESV (reference sequence). CDR3 length: 16 residues.

V is TRBV2 and J is TRBJ2-1, with TRBD1 matching 8 bases. The germline CDR1 and CDR2 sequences are SNHLY and FYNNEI. The CDR3 is made up of 15 amino acids. V lost 9 bases, J lost 4 bases, and 11 bases stayed unmatched. The CDR3 region is CASRRDRLTYNEQFF. The CDR3 nucleotides are TGTGCCAGTAGGAGGGACAGGCTTACGTACAATGAGCAGTTCTTC.

The chain carries TRBV5-1 and TRBJ2-7; 9 bases align to TRBD1. Germline CDR1 reads SGHRS; CDR2 reads YFSETQ. V shed 7 bases and J 4 bases; nucleotides not matched to a gene: 3. The CDR3 covers 12 residues. The CDR3 protein is CASLQGAYEQYF. CDR3 nucleotides: TGCGCCAGCTTACAGGGGGCATACGAGCAGTACTTC.

The J gene is TRBJ1-2, the V gene TRBV6-1; D not certain. V was pared by 6 bases and J by 0 bases, with 11 bases between. CDR3 length: 14 residues. CDR1 is MNHNS, CDR2 SASEGT, per germline. CDR3 sequence: CASSSGFPNYGYTF. CDR3 coding DNA: TGTGCCAGCAGCTCGGGGTTCCCTAACTATGGCTACACCTTC.

The count of this clone is one. CDR3 sequence: CASSGGGPGYTF. In DNA form, the CDR3 reads TGTGCCAGCAGTGGGGGGGGTCCAGGCTACACCTTC. The chain is built from TRBV2 and TRBJ1-2; perhaps TRBD1 as D (5 bases). CDR3 length: 12 residues. Germline CDR1 reads SNHLY; CDR2 reads FYNNEI. The V end was cut by 4 bases, the J end by 8 bases, with 11 bases between.

This clone was counted only a few times. CDR3 bases: TGTGCCAGTGAACAGGGGAGCTATGGCTACACCTTC. Amino acid sequence: CASEQGSYGYTF. The V and J genes are TRBV19 and TRBJ1-2, with 7 nucleotides matching TRBD1. In germline, CDR1 is LNHDA, CDR2 SQIVND (reference sequence). The CDR3 sequence is 12 residues long. V lost 8 bases to trimming and J lost 4 bases; unmatched junction nucleotides: 4.

Here the CDR3 reads CASSQANRVMNTEAFF. The CDR3 DNA reads TGCGCCAGCAGCCAAGCAAACAGGGTAATGAACACTGAAGCTTTCTTT. This chain links TRBV4-1 with TRBJ1-1; TRBD1 might be the D (6 bases). Deletions cut 1 base from V and 0 bases from J, with 12 bases between. The CDR3 length is 16 residues. The germline gives CDR1 MGHRA, CDR2 YSYEKL.

V and J are TRBV18 and TRBJ2-3, with TRBD1 identical over 12 bases. The germline V gene encodes CDR1 KGHSH and CDR2 LQKENI. V lost 2 bases and J lost 4; bases outside the gene matches: 1. This CDR3 has 15 residues. The chain's CDR3 is CASSPGTGGADTQYF. The DNA for the CDR3 is TGTGCCAGCTCACCAGGGACAGGGGGCGCAGATACGCAGTATTTT.

The chain joins TRBV27 to TRBJ1-5; D is ambiguous. Looked up from germline, CDR1 is MNHEY and CDR2 is SMNVEV (reference sequence). The CDR3 extends over 13 amino acids. Trimming took off 4 bases at V and 4 bases at J, with 8 bases between the two ends. The DNA for the CDR3 is TGTGCCAGCAGTTCCTACCCAAATCAGCCCCAGCATTTT. Protein product: CASSSYPNQPQHF.

The table lists this clone with a count of one. The chain couples TRBV20-1 to TRBJ1-4; weak D call: TRBD1 (5 bases). The CDR3 length is 11 residues. V was shortened by 7 bases and J by 8 bases, with 11 bases between the two germline ends. The V gene's germline CDR1 is DFQATT and CDR2 SNEGSKA (reference sequence). This CDR3 is CSVGQWEKLFF. CDR3 bases: TGCAGTGTGGGGCAGTGGGAAAAACTGTTTTTT.

The chain uses TRBV5-5 and TRBJ2-7; TRBD1 matches 7 bases. The germline gives CDR1 SGHKS, CDR2 YYEKEE (reference sequence). The CDR3 consists of 15 residues. With V trimmed by 0 bases and J by 1 base, 4 bases remained unmatched. The CDR3 sequence is CASSLEGANSYEQYF. The CDR3 DNA is TGTGCCAGCAGCTTGGAGGGGGCCAATTCCTACGAGCAGTACTTC.

This clone showed up just once. The chain is built from TRBV7-9 and TRBJ1-2; 8 bases line up with TRBD1. The CDR3 has 14 amino acids. CDR1 SEHNR and CDR2 FQNEAQ come from the germline V gene (reference sequence). V lost 5 bases, J lost 4 bases, and 6 bases stayed unmatched. The CDR3 sequence: CASSPGTGSYGYTF. CDR3 sequence (DNA): TGTGCCAGCAGCCCTGGGACAGGTAGCTATGGCTACACCTTC.

The chain carries TRBV6-1 and TRBJ1-5; D is uncertain. Deletions cut 5 bases from V and 2 bases from J, with 13 bases between. The germline gives CDR1 MNHNS, CDR2 SASEGT. The CDR3 length is 15 residues. The CDR3 here is CASSNIRTGNQPQHF. The CDR3 DNA reads TGTGCCAGCAGTAATATACGTACGGGCAATCAGCCCCAGCATTTT.

Written as DNA, the CDR3 is TGTGCCAGCAGCCTTGGGACTAGCGGGGGGGCCGGGTACGAGCAGTACTTC. This codes for CASSLGTSGGAGYEQYF. The chain uses TRBV9 and TRBJ2-7, with 16 bases that match TRBD2. The V gene end was trimmed by 4 bases and the J gene end by 4 bases; junction bases not matched to a gene: 8. The CDR3 loop spans 17 amino acids. Germline assignment: CDR1 SGDLS and CDR2 YYNGEE. The full variable domain, rest sourced from reference TRBV9 and TRBJ2-7, is DSGVTQTPKHLITATGQRVTLRCSPRSGDLSVYWYQQSLDQGLQFLIQYYNGEERAKGNILERFSAQQFPDLHSELNLSSLELGDSALYFCASSLGTSGGAGYEQYFGPGTRLTVT.

V usage is TRBV7-8 and J usage is TRBJ1-5; D remains unclear. Germline CDR1 and CDR2: SGHVS and FQNEAQ. This CDR3 is 15 amino acids long. V dropped 0 bases and J dropped 4 bases, with 10 bases sitting between them. CDR3 amino acids: CASSLALWQNQPQHF. The CDR3 DNA follows: TGTGCCAGCAGCTTAGCGCTGTGGCAGAATCAGCCCCAGCATTTT.

The table lists this clone with a few counts. The gene calls are TRBV6-1 and TRBJ1-1; D is possibly TRBD1 (5 bases). Germline CDR1 MNHNS, CDR2 SASEGT. This CDR3 comprises 13 residues. The V gene lost 7 bases and the J gene lost 5 bases, with 14 bases spanning the gap. The CDR3 coding sequence is TGTGCCAGCACCTTTCAGGGTGGAACTGAAGCTTTCTTT. Its translation: CASTFQGGTEAFF.

The J gene is TRBJ1-1, the V gene TRBV4-1; D ambiguous. This CDR3 has 14 amino acids. V was clipped by 2 bases and J by 1 base, with 8 bases between them. Germline V gene data show CDR1 as MGHRA and CDR2 as YSYEKL. The CDR3 coding sequence is TGCGCCAGCAGCCAACAGCTAGGGAACACTGAAGCTTTCTTT. Its protein product is CASSQQLGNTEAFF.

The V gene is TRBV5-1, the J gene TRBJ2-3; no clear D. This CDR3 spans 14 amino acids. The V gene lost 0 bases and the J gene lost 6 bases, with 11 bases spanning the gap. CDR1 is SGHRS, CDR2 YFSETQ, per germline. The CDR3 loop reads CASSLGARLDTQYF. CDR3 DNA: TGCGCCAGCAGCTTGGGCGCCCGCTTGGATACGCAGTATTTT. Supplemented by reference TRBV5-1 and TRBJ2-3, the full variable domain reads KAGVTQTPRYLIKTRGQQVTLSCSPISGHRSVSWYQQTPGQGLQFLFEYFSETQRNKGNFPGRFSGRQFSNSRSEMNVSTLELGDSALYLCASSLGARLDTQYFGPGTRLTVL.

The J gene is TRBJ2-7, the V gene TRBV4-1; D call uncertain. Deletions cut 4 bases from V and 0 bases from J, with 19 bases between. Looked up from germline, CDR1 is MGHRA and CDR2 is YSYEKL. The CDR3 extends over 17 amino acids. The chain's CDR3 is CASSPYDFFRSSYEQYF. The CDR3 coding sequence is TGCGCCAGCAGCCCCTATGACTTCTTCCGTAGCTCCTACGAGCAGTACTTC.

This clone was counted only a few times. The V call is TRBV7-2, the J call TRBJ2-6, with 9 nucleotides matching TRBD2. V trimming: 3 bases; J trimming: 2 bases; junction bases outside the gene matches: 2. Germline CDR1 reads SGHTA; CDR2 reads FQGNSA. The CDR3 covers 16 residues. CDR3 nucleotides: TGTGCCAGCAGCTTCGCTAGCGGGACTGGGGCCAACGTCCTGACTTTC. Protein: CASSFASGTGANVLTF.

The chain couples TRBV4-1 to TRBJ2-3; the match to TRBD1 covers 9 bases. The length of the CDR3 is 15 residues. From germline, CDR1 is MGHRA and CDR2 YSYEKL. The junction had 3 bases not matched to a gene; V was cut back by 5 bases and J by 0 bases. CDR3 in amino acids: CASSSGQGSTDTQYF. Written as DNA, the CDR3 is TGCGCCAGCAGCTCCGGACAGGGGAGCACAGATACGCAGTATTTT.

V is TRBV19 and J is TRBJ2-1, with 10 bases that match TRBD2. CDR3 length: 15 amino acids. Germline CDR1 and CDR2: LNHDA and SQIVND (reference sequence). Trimming took 6 bases from V and 5 from J; bases not matched to a gene: 7. As DNA, the CDR3 is TGTGCCAGTAGCCCCGGACTAGCGGAGAACAATGAGCAGTTCTTC. Residues: CASSPGLAENNEQFF.

The gene calls are TRBV5-4 and TRBJ1-2, with D possibly being TRBD1 (6 bases). The ends were cut back, 0 bases at V and 8 bases at J, with 17 bases in the middle. Looked up from germline, CDR1 is SGHNT and CDR2 is YYREEE (reference sequence). This CDR3 has 15 amino acids. Written as DNA, the CDR3 is TGTGCCAGCAGCTTGGCCGGACAGAGCGCCAGGGGCTACACCTTC. This translates into CASSLAGQSARGYTF.

The J gene is TRBJ2-7, the V gene TRBV20-1, with D unclear. The CDR3 runs to 11 residues. V dropped 4 bases and J dropped 8 bases, with 12 bases sitting between them. Germline V gene lookup returns CDR1 DFQATT and CDR2 SNEGSKA (reference sequence). This CDR3 reads CSAMLREQQYF. DNA for the CDR3: TGCAGTGCTATGCTACGCGAACAGCAGTACTTC.

The genes are TRBV7-3 and TRBJ2-3, with D tentatively TRBD2 (7 bases). V dropped 1 base and J dropped 5 bases, with 13 bases sitting between them. This CDR3 contains 15 residues. The V gene's germline CDR1 is SGHTA and CDR2 FQGTGA. CDR3: CASSLSGGREDTQYF. CDR3 nucleotide sequence: TGTGCCAGCAGCTTAAGCGGGGGCCGGGAAGATACGCAGTATTTT.

The rearrangement links TRBV2 to TRBJ2-5; D might be TRBD1 (5 bases). The V gene's germline CDR1 is SNHLY and CDR2 FYNNEI. This CDR3 contains 13 residues. V was trimmed by 10 bases and J by 5 bases, leaving 17 bases between them. In nucleotides, the CDR3 is TGTGCCACAACGTTCCGGACAACGGAGACCCAGTACTTC. Translating gives CATTFRTTETQYF.

The V gene is TRBV6-5, the J gene TRBJ1-3; D uncertain. The CDR3 runs to 14 residues. The germline V gene encodes CDR1 MNHEY and CDR2 SVGAGI. V was trimmed by 8 bases and J by 0 bases, leaving 11 bases between them. CDR3 nucleotide sequence: TGTGCCAGCGGCGGGATCTACTCTGGAAACACCATATATTTT. This codes for CASGGIYSGNTIYF.

The rearrangement uses TRBV19 and TRBJ2-7; TRBD1 matches at 7 bases. The CDR3 has 12 amino acids. The junction had 6 bases not matched to a gene; V was cut back by 6 bases and J by 7 bases. Germline V gene sequence: CDR1 LNHDA, CDR2 SQIVND (reference sequence). The CDR3 coding sequence is TGTGCCAGTAGGCAGGGGGTTATAGAGCAGTACTTC. Residues: CASRQGVIEQYF.

The chain employs TRBV6-1 and TRBJ1-2; the D is unclear. Trimming cost V 6 bases and J 4 bases, with 15 bases left between them. Germline V gene lookup returns CDR1 MNHNS and CDR2 SASEGT. The CDR3 is 14 residues long. The DNA for the CDR3 is TGTGCCAGCAGCCCCTCACGGGAGCGCTATGGCTACACCTTC. As protein: CASSPSRERYGYTF.

The V gene is TRBV28, the J gene TRBJ2-7; D unclear. V was clipped by 5 bases and J by 3 bases, with 11 bases between them. Per germline, CDR1 MDHEN and CDR2 SYDVKM. The CDR3 contains 13 residues. The CDR3 nucleotides read TGTGCCAGCAGTCCCACCCCGGGCTACGAGCAGTACTTC. It yields the protein CASSPTPGYEQYF.

V and J are TRBV28 and TRBJ2-7, with 12 positions matching TRBD2. CDR1 and CDR2 from the germline V gene are MDHEN and SYDVKM. J gave up 2 bases and V 6 bases, and 2 bases lay outside the gene matches. CDR3 length: 14 residues. The CDR3 region has the DNA TGTGCCAGCAGACGACTAGCGGGAGCCTACGAGCAGTACTTC. Translation gives CASRRLAGAYEQYF.